This T cell receptor beta chain was recovered during a study of T cells in Graves' hyperthyroidism and ophthalmopathy (dated by TCRdb to about 2019). Study-wide context: Peripheral blood was sampled at the time of initial diagnosis, prior to any treatment. Prospective prediction of ophthalmopathy was tested in an independent validation cohort of 18 to 20 hyperthyroidism patients and 15 to 17 patients who later progressed to ophthalmopathy. The paper reports TCR Vbeta CDR3 sequencing of some 140 peripheral blood samples: around 45 ophthalmopathy, 70 to 85 hyperthyroidism and around 17 progressor patients. A discovery cohort of 95 to 100 patients, 43 with Graves' ophthalmopathy and 55 to 65 with stable Graves' hyperthyroidism, was used to find distinguishing TCR V-J signatures. For training and testing, the 100 or so patients in the discovery cohort were randomly divided in a 7:3 ratio. After blood sampling, hyperthyroidism patients were treated with methimazole at a starting dose of 30 mg daily, and ophthalmopathy patients were treated with high-dose intravenous methylprednisolone. The study also compared thyroid tissue and blood T-cell repertoires from five or six Graves' hyperthyroidism patients.

The paper's findings and limits, for the study overall: Sample size was not statistically predetermined, and blinding of investigators to group allocation was not performed. Most expanded thyroid clonotypes (frequency above 0.001) were also detected in blood, suggesting blood repertoires may reflect thyroid immune responses. In cross-validation, a model built on a 13 V-J signature told ophthalmopathy apart from stable hyperthyroidism with roughly 87% sensitivity and approximately 81% specificity, and in testing the same model reached 80%/75%. In validation, the model predicted progression to ophthalmopathy with roughly 70% sensitivity and roughly 72% specificity, a median of about six months before onset.

The table lists this clonotype with many counts. There is no known antigen for this receptor. Per-nucleotide qualities are absent, and no much larger clonotype sits a single base away. In the ophthalmopathy patients, disease was moderately to severely active, with a Clinical Activity Score of 3 or more, a NOSPECS grade of 4 or more, and a duration of less than 3 months. Patients with uncontrolled infections, other autoimmune diseases, pregnancy or lactation were excluded. Diagnoses relied on clinical symptoms, serum thyroxine and TRAb, thyroid ultrasound and orbital computed tomography. PBMCs were isolated from 10 ml of fresh peripheral blood by Ficoll-Paque density gradient centrifugation. Trizol reagent was used to extract total RNA, and RNA quality was then checked on an Agilent 2100 Bioanalyzer. CDR1 MNHEY and CDR2 SMNVEV were looked up in the germline V gene (reference sequence). V ends up 5 bases short and J 0 bases short, with an unmatched junction base count of 7. From the cysteine up to the phenylalanine, the CDR3 has a length of 15 residues. The sequence is cut down to CDR3 DNA, 45 bases in frame from base 1.

Amplification of TCR beta CDR3 regions was carried out from RNA transcripts. For the first round of RT-PCR on the TCR CDR3, the HTBI primer set was used together with the Qiagen OneStep RT-PCR kit. The libraries were constructed in a second round of multiplex PCR and then size-selected and purified. Libraries were sequenced paired-end with 100 bp reads on an Illumina HiSeq2000. Processing in the source paper ran as follows. SOAPnuke was used to process the raw data, with reads discarded if the reads contained adapters or uncalled bases, had a mean Phred below 15, or lacked an exact constant-primer or identifier match. High-quality paired reads were merged using COPE v1.2.5, and each unique nucleotide sequence was defined as a clonotype. MiTCR v1.1 was used to align clonotypes to the IMGT TRBV, TRBD and TRBJ reference segments. Only V-J combinations with frequency above 0.0001, covering approximately 99% of repertoires, were analysed. A TCS score was defined as the ratio between F50 (clonal expansion) and ExV (chaos), using BLOSUM62-based TCRdist between CDR3 peptides within each V-J. Welch's t-statistics and random forest reduced 450 to 600 V-J features to 13, which were used in a naive Bayes classifier (R e1071). TCRdb cleaned the public reads at Q25 with fastp, built clones with MiXCR and kept in-frame beta chains. Identical CDR3 protein sequences are pooled into one entry, listed with their most common genes and DNA. The V and J calls follow TCRdb's processing rather than the paper's. Here the sample has approximately 300,000 distinct CDR3 sequences; approximately 15% occur a single time. The ten biggest clones cover around 55% of the sample.

The origin of this receptor is a woman aged 60-75 years with Graves' ophthalmopathy. This chain joins TRBV27 to TRBJ2-7; 7 bases in the junction line up with TRBD2. Specimen: blood. Here is the DNA: TGTGCCAGCAGTAAGCGGGACCTCAGCTCCTACGAGCAGTACTTC. It specifies CASSKRDLSSYEQYF.